The 29 T cell receptor beta chains reported below all come from one sample, sequenced in a study of blood T cells in healthy people across ages. A second PCR, run for about 6 to 12 cycles, used a sample-barcoded 5' primer plus a J-beta primer mix. TCRdb passed the 5' RACE reads through MiXCR, listing each CDR3 protein once. The table lists roughly 1.6 million distinct CDR3 sequences, roughly 32% of them singletons. Material: blood. These receptors came from a woman in her twenties or thirties in good health.

The table lists this clonotype with a few counts. The chain combines TRBV10-3 with TRBJ2-7, with 7 positions matching TRBD2. Trimming cost V 5 bases and J 7 bases; bases outside gene matches: 11. Per germline, CDR1 ENHRY and CDR2 SYGVKD. The CDR3 is 14 residues long. For the CDR3, the DNA is TGTGCCATCAGTACTGTAGCGGGCCCATTAGAGCAGTACTTC. Its protein product is CAISTVAGPLEQYF.

This clonotype came up many times. The chain couples TRBV20-1 to TRBJ2-7; 7 bases agree with TRBD1. V shed 6 bases, J shed 2 bases, and the junction held 7 bases outside the gene matches. The germline V gene has CDR1 DFQATT and CDR2 SNEGSKA (reference sequence). CDR3 size: 13 residues. CDR3 nucleotide sequence: TGCAGTGCGTACCGGGACAGAGCCTACGAGCAGTACTTC. Translated, it gives CSAYRDRAYEQYF.

V gene TRBV11-2 combines with J gene TRBJ2-1; D tentatively fits TRBD1 or TRBD2 (5 bases each). CDR3 length: 13 amino acids. Germline assignment: CDR1 SGHAT and CDR2 FQNNGV. Trimming removed 7 bases at V and 4 bases at J, with 11 bases between. CDR3 sequence: CASTAGGYNEQFF. Here the CDR3 DNA reads TGTGCCAGCACCGCTGGGGGATACAATGAGCAGTTCTTC.

V is TRBV5-5 and J is TRBJ2-5; 8 positions agree with TRBD2. With V trimmed by 0 bases and J by 2 bases, 9 bases remained unmatched. This CDR3 contains 17 residues. Per the germline V gene, CDR1 is SGHKS and CDR2 is YYEKEE (reference sequence). DNA of the CDR3: TGTGCCAGCAGCTTGGGATCGGGAGGGAGTATTCAAGAGACCCAGTACTTC. Amino acid sequence: CASSLGSGGSIQETQYF. Based on the CDR3 plus reference TRBV5-5 and TRBJ2-5, the full variable domain is DAGVTQSPTHLIKTRGQQVTLRCSPISGHKSVSWYQQVLGQGPQFIFQYYEKEERGRGNFPDRFSARQFPNYSSELNVNALLLGDSALYLCASSLGSGGSIQETQYFGPGTRLLVL.

The J gene is TRBJ2-7, the V gene TRBV7-9; D gene ambiguous. This CDR3 region has 15 residues. The V gene's germline CDR1 is SEHNR and CDR2 FQNEAQ (reference sequence). V shed 4 bases and J shed 2 bases, with 15 bases lying between them. In nucleotides, the CDR3 is TGTGCCAGCAGCTCAGCCGAGGCAGGCACCTACGAGCAGTACTTC. It codes for CASSSAEAGTYEQYF.

The CDR3 protein is CASSSRGHRSYEQYF. Here the CDR3 DNA reads TGTGCCAGCAGCTCCAGGGGACACCGCTCCTACGAGCAGTACTTC. The V and J genes are TRBV5-4 and TRBJ2-7, with D possibly TRBD1 on 6 matching bases. Trimming took 3 bases from V and 0 from J, leaving 13 bases between them. The CDR3 covers 15 residues. Germline lookup yields CDR1 SGHNT and CDR2 YYREEE (reference sequence). Filled out from reference TRBV5-4 and TRBJ2-7, the complete variable domain reads ETGVTQSPTHLIKTRGQQVTLRCSSQSGHNTVSWYQQALGQGPQFIFQYYREEENGRGNFPPRFSGLQFPNYSSELNVNALELDDSALYLCASSSRGHRSYEQYFGPGTRLTVT.

In this sample, this clonotype turned up many times. This sequence joins TRBV7-9 and TRBJ2-5, with D unclear. The germline CDR1 and CDR2 sequences are SEHNR and FQNEAQ (reference sequence). The CDR3 covers 12 residues. The V and J ends lost 7 bases and 3 bases respectively, with 9 bases between them. For the CDR3, the DNA is TGTGCCAGCACCACGAATGAAGAGACCCAGTACTTC. Protein product: CASTTNEETQYF. The whole variable domain, filled in from reference TRBV7-9 and TRBJ2-5, reads DTGVSQNPRHKITKRGQNVTFRCDPISEHNRLYWYRQTLGQGPEFLTYFQNEAQLEKSRLLSDRFSAERPKGSFSTLEIQRTEQGDSAMYLCASTTNEETQYFGPGTRLLVL.

This clonotype was detected many times. J is TRBJ2-5 and V is TRBV12-3 or TRBV12-4, with 12 bases lining up with TRBD2. The CDR3 totals 15 residues. V lost 6 bases, J lost 1 base, and 3 bases stayed unmatched. This CDR3 reads CASRTSGSPQETQYF. The CDR3 region has the DNA TGTGCCAGCAGGACTAGCGGGAGTCCCCAAGAGACCCAGTACTTC.

V and J are TRBV3-1 and TRBJ1-6; D is unclear. The CDR3 extends over 15 amino acids. Per germline, CDR1 LGHDT and CDR2 YNNKEL (reference sequence). V lost 5 bases and J 8 bases, leaving 16 bases between the germline ends. In DNA, the CDR3 is TGTGCCAGCAGCACACCGGGATCGTGGTATTCACCCCTCCACTTT. Its translation is CASSTPGSWYSPLHF.

The chain employs TRBV5-1 and TRBJ1-1; 12 nucleotides line up with TRBD1. CDR1 and CDR2 from the germline V gene are SGHRS and YFSETQ. The CDR3 runs 16 residues. Trimming at V came to 4 bases and at J to 1 base, leaving 5 bases not matched to a gene. The DNA for the CDR3 is TGCGCCAGCAGCACGGGACAGGGGGCTTGGAACACTGAAGCTTTCTTT. Residues: CASSTGQGAWNTEAFF.

This clonotype was seen a handful of times. The rearrangement uses TRBV5-1 and TRBJ1-2; the match to TRBD1 covers 7 bases. With 0 bases clipped from V and 6 bases from J, the junction kept 5 bases outside the gene matches. Germline CDR1 reads SGHRS; CDR2 reads YFSETQ. The CDR3 consists of 14 residues. In DNA form, the CDR3 reads TGCGCCAGCAGCTTGGAGCAGGGGGGGGATGGCTACACCTTC. Translating gives CASSLEQGGDGYTF.

The chain carries TRBV10-3 and TRBJ2-4, with 11 nucleotides matching TRBD2. The J call is in doubt because the DNA end fits TRBJ2-7 better. The CDR3 is 16 amino acids. The germline CDR1 and CDR2 sequences are ENHRY and SYGVKD. The CDR3 reads CAISEGSGGAGYEQYF. The CDR3, as DNA: TGTGCCATCAGTGAGGGTAGCGGGGGGGCGGGCTACGAGCAGTACTTC.

The rearrangement links TRBV20-1 to TRBJ2-1; D remains unclear. Trimming shortened V by 1 base and J by 6 bases, and 13 bases separated the two germline ends. Looked up from germline, CDR1 is DFQATT and CDR2 is SNEGSKA (reference sequence). This CDR3 has 14 residues. In DNA form, the CDR3 reads TGCAGTGCTAGAGTGCTCAGGACCCTCAATGAGCAGTTCTTC. Amino acids: CSARVLRTLNEQFF.

V is TRBV7-2 and J is TRBJ2-1; D assignment may be TRBD1 or TRBD2 (5 bases each). CDR1 and CDR2 (germline): SGHTA, FQGNSA. V lost 0 bases to trimming and J lost 8 bases, with 20 bases between them. The CDR3 contains 17 residues. The CDR3 reads CASSLAWGRVVPHEQFF. The DNA for the CDR3 is TGTGCCAGCAGCTTAGCCTGGGGGAGAGTGGTTCCGCATGAGCAGTTCTTC.

In its sample, this clonotype was seen many times. V usage is TRBV4-1 and J usage is TRBJ2-7, with 9 bases identical to TRBD1. CDR3 length: 15 amino acids. V shed 1 base, J shed 2 bases, and the junction held 3 bases outside the gene matches. Per the germline V gene, CDR1 is MGHRA and CDR2 is YSYEKL. The CDR3 here is CASSQGDREAYEQYF. In DNA, the CDR3 is TGCGCCAGCAGCCAAGGGGACAGGGAAGCCTACGAGCAGTACTTC.

This clonotype was counted a few times. The CDR3: CASSEPPGMKPFF. CDR3 bases: TGTGCCAGCAGTGAACCGCCAGGGATGAAGCCTTTCTTT. V is TRBV11-2 and J is TRBJ1-1, with D perhaps matching TRBD1 (5 bases). From germline, CDR1 is SGHAT and CDR2 FQNNGV. This CDR3 region has 13 residues. The V and J ends lost 6 bases and 12 bases respectively, with 20 bases between them.

In this sample, this clonotype turned up a few times. V usage is TRBV4-1 and J usage is TRBJ2-5; 11 bases map to TRBD2. This CDR3 has 15 residues. The V segment lost 4 bases and the J segment 0 bases; nucleotides outside the gene matches: 1. From germline, CDR1 is MGHRA and CDR2 YSYEKL. CDR3 nucleotides: TGCGCCAGCAGCCCTAGCGGGGGGAACCAAGAGACCCAGTACTTC. It yields the protein CASSPSGGNQETQYF.

Regarding this clonotype: Since the CDR3 does not end with the conserved phenylalanine or tryptophan, this likely comes from a read error. J is TRBJ2-1 and V is TRBV11-2; unclear D gene. The V end lost 5 bases, the J end lost 7 bases, and 9 bases lay between the germline ends. Looked up from germline, CDR1 is SGHAT and CDR2 is FQNNGV. The CDR3 has 12 residues. The CDR3 DNA is TGTGCCAGCAGCACCGTACGGAATGAGCAGTTCCTC. Translating it yields CASSTVRNEQFL.

V gene TRBV11-3 combines with J gene TRBJ2-1, with D tentatively TRBD2 (5 bases). Deletions cut 1 base from V and 9 bases from J, with 16 bases between. CDR1 and CDR2 from the germline V gene are SGHNT and YENEEA. The CDR3 contains 15 residues. The CDR3 DNA follows: TGTGCCAGCAGCTTAGGCGGCCTTTTTCGGGGTGAGCAGTTCTTC. Protein sequence: CASSLGGLFRGEQFF.

The chain has TRBV9 and TRBJ2-7, with 9 bases matching TRBD2. V lost 3 bases, J lost 5 bases, and 9 bases stayed unmatched. The CDR3 runs 15 residues. Germline values: CDR1 SGDLS, CDR2 YYNGEE. CDR3 loop: CASSAAGTSWDEQYF. The CDR3 coding sequence is TGTGCCAGCAGCGCGGCCGGGACTAGCTGGGACGAGCAGTACTTC.

V usage is TRBV6-1 and J usage is TRBJ2-7, with TRBD2 matching over 7 bases. Losses at the gene ends were 9 bases for V and 6 bases for J; bases not matched to a gene: 5. Germline V gene sequence: CDR1 MNHNS, CDR2 SASEGT. This CDR3 has 11 amino acids. CDR3 sequence (DNA): TGTGCCAGTCCGTGGGGGGGCGAGCAGTACTTC. The encoded protein is CASPWGGEQYF.

This clonotype has a handful of counts. CDR3 DNA: TGTGCCAGCGGCAGGACTAGCGGGGAACCCTACGAGCAGTACTTC. Translation gives CASGRTSGEPYEQYF. The chain employs TRBV13 and TRBJ2-7; TRBD2 matches at 12 bases. Germline assignment: CDR1 PRHDT and CDR2 FYEKMQ (reference sequence). V shed 8 bases and J 2 bases; nucleotides not matched to a gene: 7. The CDR3 covers 15 residues.

V gene TRBV20-1 combines with J gene TRBJ2-1; D not certain. Germline CDR1 DFQATT, CDR2 SNEGSKA (reference sequence). The CDR3 has 14 residues. Trimming removed 5 bases from V and 5 bases from J, with 16 bases in between. CDR3 in amino acids: CSALLSPRDNEQFF. The CDR3 DNA reads as TGCAGTGCTCTCCTATCTCCCCGCGACAATGAGCAGTTCTTC.

This clonotype was detected once. The CDR3 bases are TGTGCCAGCAGCCTCCGAGAGCTTGTGATCCAAGAACAGTTCTTC. Translating gives CASSLRELVIQEQFF. The chain is built from TRBV9 and TRBJ2-1; unclear D gene. V lost 4 bases and J lost 13, with 24 bases in between. Germline CDR1 is SGDLS and CDR2 is YYNGEE. CDR3 length: 15 residues.

The rearrangement links TRBV28 to TRBJ2-7, with a possible D match to TRBD2 (5 bases). The germline CDR1 and CDR2 sequences are MDHEN and SYDVKM. The CDR3 contains 12 residues. The V and J ends lost 5 bases and 7 bases respectively, with 12 bases between them. This chain's CDR3 is CASSPDRTEQYF. The CDR3 DNA follows: TGTGCCAGCAGTCCGGACCGGACTGAGCAGTACTTC.

The chain recombines TRBV20-1 with TRBJ2-1; D may be TRBD1 (6 bases). Trimming took off 5 bases at V and 12 bases at J, with 20 bases between the two ends. Germline V gene data show CDR1 as DFQATT and CDR2 as SNEGSKA (reference sequence). The CDR3 is made up of 13 amino acids. The CDR3 DNA follows: TGCAGTGCTGGCCGGACAGCGCCTCTGGGGCAGTTCTTC. Protein: CSAGRTAPLGQFF.

This chain joins TRBV3-1 and TRBJ2-7; 8 bases are a match to TRBD2. The junction had 7 bases not matched to a gene; V was cut back by 1 base and J by 5 bases. Germline lookup yields CDR1 LGHDT and CDR2 YNNKEL (reference sequence). This CDR3 is 15 amino acids long. CDR3 sequence (DNA): TGTGCCAGCAGCCAAGGGAACAGCGGGGGCGACGAGCAGTACTTC. As protein: CASSQGNSGGDEQYF.

This chain links TRBV7-8 with TRBJ1-1; D is unclear. This CDR3 spans 14 amino acids. Trimming stripped 0 bases from V and 10 bases from J, with 15 bases between. Germline assignment: CDR1 SGHVS and CDR2 FQNEAQ. The CDR3 is CASSLAIETVGAFF. The CDR3 DNA reads as TGTGCCAGCAGCTTAGCAATAGAAACAGTAGGAGCTTTCTTT.

This clonotype was counted at least ten times. The chain recombines TRBV6-5 with TRBJ2-5, with D hard to call. The V and J ends lost 2 bases and 4 bases respectively, with 2 bases between them. CDR1 MNHEY and CDR2 SVGAGI come from the germline V gene. This CDR3 has 11 residues. The CDR3 protein is CASSYGETQYF. CDR3 nucleotides: TGTGCCAGCAGTTACGGAGAGACCCAGTACTTC.